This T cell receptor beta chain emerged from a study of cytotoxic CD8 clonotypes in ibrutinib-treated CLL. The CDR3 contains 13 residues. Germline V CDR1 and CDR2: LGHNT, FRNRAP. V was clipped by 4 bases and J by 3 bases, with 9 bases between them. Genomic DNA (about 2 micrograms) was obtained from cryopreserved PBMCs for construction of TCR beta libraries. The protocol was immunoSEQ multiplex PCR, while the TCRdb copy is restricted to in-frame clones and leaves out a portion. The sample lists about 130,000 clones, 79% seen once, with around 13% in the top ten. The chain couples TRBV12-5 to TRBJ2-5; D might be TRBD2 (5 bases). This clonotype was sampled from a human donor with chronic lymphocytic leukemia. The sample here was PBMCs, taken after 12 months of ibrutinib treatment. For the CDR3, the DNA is TGTGCTAGTGGTTCCCCCGGGGAAGAGACCCAGTACTTC. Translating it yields CASGSPGEETQYF.